A single sample gave rise to the 18 T cell receptor beta chains below, sequenced in a study of T cell repertoires in cytomegalovirus infection. TCRdb re-derived calls from the reads in MiXCR, one entry per CDR3 protein. The table records 50,000 to 55,000 distinct CDR3 sequences, roughly 20% of them present only once. The antigens of these receptors remain unknown. The sequenced sample was CD8+ T cells from cultured PBMCs, obtained from culture after CMV antigen stimulation. Source of these receptors: a human donor in good health (CMV status not recorded). Some clones in this sample may be carry-over from other donors' samples.

The chain couples TRBV7-9 to TRBJ2-4, with 7 bases that match TRBD1. The V gene end was trimmed by 5 bases and the J gene end by 0 bases; junction bases not matched to a gene: 7. The CDR3 loop spans 16 amino acids. Germline CDR1 SEHNR, CDR2 FQNEAQ (reference sequence). The CDR3 DNA reads TGTGCCAGCAGCCCCCGACAGGGCGTAGCCAAAAACATTCAGTACTTC. Encoded protein: CASSPRQGVAKNIQYF.

This clonotype has a handful of counts. The rearrangement links TRBV6-8 to TRBJ2-5, with 9 bases aligning to TRBD2. Germline CDR1 is MNHGY and CDR2 is SAAAGT. The CDR3 totals 16 residues. V was clipped by 6 bases and J by 0 bases; unmatched bases: 8. The DNA of the CDR3 is TGTGCCAGCAGCACCCTAGCGGGGAGATACCAAGAGACCCAGTACTTC. Translating gives CASSTLAGRYQETQYF.

The chain uses TRBV6-2 or TRBV6-3 and TRBJ2-3; tentative D call: TRBD1 (6 bases). Trimming cost V 6 bases and J 1 base, with 8 bases left between them. The V gene's germline CDR1 is MNHEY and CDR2 SVGEGT. The length of the CDR3 is 13 residues. CDR3 amino acids: CASRGHRTDTQYF. As DNA, the CDR3 is TGTGCCAGCAGGGGACACCGCACAGATACGCAGTATTTT.

This chain uses TRBV4-3 with TRBJ2-1, with 10 bases matching TRBD1. J was trimmed by 5 bases and V by 4 bases; bases with no gene match: 11. This CDR3 is built from 17 residues. Germline V CDR1 and CDR2: LGHNA, YSLEER. The CDR3 DNA reads as TGCGCCAGCAGCCCGCAAATGAGACAGGGGGCGGACAATGAGCAGTTCTTC. This translates into CASSPQMRQGADNEQFF.

This rearrangement joins TRBV7-2 to TRBJ2-1, with 8 positions matching TRBD1. Germline V gives CDR1 SGHTA, CDR2 FQGNSA. There are 16 residues in the CDR3. V gave up 5 bases and J gave up 5 bases; unmatched junction bases: 11. Here the CDR3 reads CASSPMDRVPNNEQFF. For the CDR3, the DNA is TGTGCCAGCAGCCCTATGGACAGGGTTCCTAACAATGAGCAGTTCTTC.

The chain has TRBV7-9 and TRBJ1-5, with 8 bases aligning to TRBD1. CDR3 length: 15 amino acids. Germline V gene data show CDR1 as SEHNR and CDR2 as FQNEAQ (reference sequence). The junction had 7 bases not matched to a gene; V was cut back by 5 bases and J by 4 bases. CDR3 sequence reads: CASSPAQGVNQPQHF. The CDR3 coding sequence is TGTGCCAGCAGCCCGGCACAGGGGGTAAATCAGCCCCAGCATTTT.

There are a few counts of this clonotype. The chain couples TRBV29-1 to TRBJ2-1; D might be TRBD2 (5 bases). V lost 3 bases and J 2 bases, leaving 14 bases between the germline ends. The length of the CDR3 is 15 residues. CDR1 and CDR2 from the germline V gene are SQVTM and ANQGSEA. CDR3 DNA sequence: TGCAGCGTTGAGGTGGAGGCGAGTCCCTACAATGAGCAGTTCTTC. Its translation: CSVEVEASPYNEQFF.

This clonotype has a handful of counts. The V gene is TRBV6-2 or TRBV6-3, the J gene TRBJ1-3, with unresolved D. Trimming took off 3 bases at V and 0 bases at J, with 9 bases between the two ends. CDR3 length equals 15 residues. Germline V gene data show CDR1 as MNHEY and CDR2 as SVGEGT. The CDR3 sequence: CASSYAGNSGNTIYF. As DNA, the CDR3 is TGTGCCAGCAGTTATGCCGGAAACTCTGGAAACACCATATATTTT.

This clonotype was picked up a small number of times. The V and J genes are TRBV29-1 and TRBJ2-5; TRBD2 might be the D (6 bases). CDR3 size: 14 residues. Trimming left V 3 bases short and J 5 bases short, with 16 bases between. CDR1 and CDR2 from the germline V gene are SQVTM and ANQGSEA. The CDR3 loop reads CSVDSWGGVETQYF. CDR3 DNA: TGCAGCGTTGATTCGTGGGGAGGAGTGGAGACCCAGTACTTC.

This clonotype was found many times. The V call is TRBV7-2, the J call TRBJ2-1; 11 bases fit TRBD2. V shed 1 base and J 2 bases; nucleotides not matched to a gene: 1. The CDR3 consists of 16 residues. Per the germline V gene, CDR1 is SGHTA and CDR2 is FQGNSA. As DNA, the CDR3 is TGTGCCAGCAGCTTAGGTAGCGGGGGGGCCTACAATGAGCAGTTCTTC. Translating gives CASSLGSGGAYNEQFF.

This clonotype was detected only a few times. This rearrangement joins TRBV11-2 to TRBJ2-7, with 8 nucleotides matching TRBD2. The CDR3 is 18 amino acids. J gave up 1 base and V 0 bases, and 11 bases lay outside the gene matches. The germline CDR1 and CDR2 sequences are SGHAT and FQNNGV. CDR3 DNA sequence: TGTGCCAGCAGCTTAGATCGAGGCAATAGCGGGAATTCCTACGAGCAGTACTTC. Amino acids: CASSLDRGNSGNSYEQYF.

The V and J genes are TRBV6-1 and TRBJ1-1; 7 nucleotides agree with TRBD1. The CDR3 has 14 amino acids. V trimming: 6 bases; J trimming: 4 bases; junction bases outside the gene matches: 8. Germline values: CDR1 MNHNS, CDR2 SASEGT. The CDR3 coding sequence is TGTGCCAGCAGGACCTCAGGGGGTCGCACTGAAGCTTTCTTT. Protein sequence: CASRTSGGRTEAFF.

This chain joins TRBV24-1 and TRBJ2-1; perhaps TRBD2 as D (5 bases). This CDR3 has 16 residues. The V gene lost 4 bases and the J gene lost 5 bases, with 17 bases spanning the gap. Germline V gene sequence: CDR1 KGHDR, CDR2 SFDVKD. The CDR3 nucleotides read TGTGCCACCAGTGACCCGAGAGGGCAGGCAGACAATGAGCAGTTCTTC. Residues: CATSDPRGQADNEQFF.

This clonotype was counted between two and nine times. The chain links TRBV11-2 to TRBJ2-7, with no clear D. The CDR3 length is 14 residues. Germline-derived CDR1 and CDR2 are SGHAT and FQNNGV. Trimming left V 0 bases short and J 0 bases short, with 6 bases between. DNA of the CDR3: TGTGCCAGCAGCTTAGATCTCGGCTCCTACGAGCAGTACTTC. It is translated as CASSLDLGSYEQYF.

This clonotype turned up a few times. The rearrangement uses TRBV7-2 and TRBJ2-2, with D perhaps matching TRBD1 (5 bases). The V gene lost 4 bases and the J gene lost 5 bases, with 14 bases spanning the gap. The germline gives CDR1 SGHTA, CDR2 FQGNSA. There are 15 residues in the CDR3. CDR3 sequence: CASSSTQGLTGELFF. DNA of the CDR3: TGTGCCAGCAGCTCTACTCAGGGATTGACCGGGGAGCTGTTTTTT.

The chain has TRBV7-2 and TRBJ1-5; D uncertain. Trimming shortened V by 1 base and J by 0 bases, and 10 bases separated the two germline ends. Germline-derived CDR1 and CDR2 are SGHTA and FQGNSA. This CDR3 has 16 residues. CDR3 region: CASSLEGPNSNQPQHF. The CDR3 DNA reads as TGTGCCAGCAGCTTAGAAGGACCAAATAGCAATCAGCCCCAGCATTTT.

The table lists this clonotype with many counts. This chain links TRBV7-9 with TRBJ1-4; D remains ambiguous. The CDR3 has 15 amino acids. Per the germline V gene, CDR1 is SEHNR and CDR2 is FQNEAQ (reference sequence). Deletions cut 0 bases from V and 8 bases from J, with 13 bases between. The CDR3 DNA sequence: TGTGCCAGCAGCTTAGCCAGTCGGAGGTGGGAAAAACTGTTTTTT. Its translation: CASSLASRRWEKLFF.

This clonotype was observed a few times. The chain couples TRBV7-2 to TRBJ2-7, with D perhaps TRBD1 or TRBD2 (5 bases each). The V gene's germline CDR1 is SGHTA and CDR2 FQGNSA. The CDR3 has 16 amino acids. V was shortened by 1 base and J by 6 bases, with 19 bases between the two germline ends. CDR3 residues: CASSLVWDGVFSEQYF. The CDR3 DNA sequence: TGTGCCAGCAGCTTAGTCTGGGACGGAGTCTTTAGCGAGCAGTACTTC.